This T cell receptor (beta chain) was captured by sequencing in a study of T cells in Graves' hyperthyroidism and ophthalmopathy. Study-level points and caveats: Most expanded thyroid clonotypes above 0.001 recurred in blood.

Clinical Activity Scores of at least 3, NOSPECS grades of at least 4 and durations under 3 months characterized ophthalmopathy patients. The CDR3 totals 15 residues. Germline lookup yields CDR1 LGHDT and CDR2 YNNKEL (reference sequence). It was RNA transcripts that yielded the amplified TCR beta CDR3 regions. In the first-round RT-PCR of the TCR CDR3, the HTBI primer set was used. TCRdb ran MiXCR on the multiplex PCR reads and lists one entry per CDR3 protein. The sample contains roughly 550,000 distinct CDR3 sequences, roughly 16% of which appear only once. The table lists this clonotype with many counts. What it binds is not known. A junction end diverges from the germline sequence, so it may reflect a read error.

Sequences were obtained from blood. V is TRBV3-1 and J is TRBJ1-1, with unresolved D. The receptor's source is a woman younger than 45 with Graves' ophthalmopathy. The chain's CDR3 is CASSRGRTSGTEAFF. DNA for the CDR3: TGTGCCAGTAGCCGTGGGAGGACCTCCGGGACTGAAGCTTTCTTT. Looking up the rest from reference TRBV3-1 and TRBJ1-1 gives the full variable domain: DTAVSQTPKYLVTQMGNDKSIKCEQNLGHDTMYWYKQDSKKFLKIMFSYNNKELIINETVPNRFSPKSPDKAHLNLHINSLELGDSAVYFCASSRGRTSGTEAFFGQGTRLTVV.